This T cell receptor beta chain was sequenced in a study of blood T cell repertoires in COVID-19. Study details: T cells, B-cell-depleted T cells, or PBMCs supplied cDNA or gDNA.

Source study methods: Counts of nucleated cells, estimated from reference gene primer amplification, were obtained. The assay was immunoSEQ multiplex PCR, and TCRdb's table has in-frame clones only and misses some. The V and J calls and the clone size are those of that table, but D and trimming were determined from the DNA. The data hold fewer than 200,000 clones, with about 86% observed a single time. Germline V gene data show CDR1 as MNHEY and CDR2 as SVGEGT. Trimming pared 4 bases from V and 0 bases from J, leaving 10 bases between. The CDR3 has 15 amino acids. The chain recombines TRBV6-2 or TRBV6-3 with TRBJ1-5; D is ambiguous. This sequence originates from an older man with active or convalescent COVID-19. Source material: peripheral blood. DNA of the CDR3: TGTGCCAGCAGTTCCCAGGAATATAGCAATCAGCCCCAGCATTTT. This gives the protein CASSSQEYSNQPQHF.